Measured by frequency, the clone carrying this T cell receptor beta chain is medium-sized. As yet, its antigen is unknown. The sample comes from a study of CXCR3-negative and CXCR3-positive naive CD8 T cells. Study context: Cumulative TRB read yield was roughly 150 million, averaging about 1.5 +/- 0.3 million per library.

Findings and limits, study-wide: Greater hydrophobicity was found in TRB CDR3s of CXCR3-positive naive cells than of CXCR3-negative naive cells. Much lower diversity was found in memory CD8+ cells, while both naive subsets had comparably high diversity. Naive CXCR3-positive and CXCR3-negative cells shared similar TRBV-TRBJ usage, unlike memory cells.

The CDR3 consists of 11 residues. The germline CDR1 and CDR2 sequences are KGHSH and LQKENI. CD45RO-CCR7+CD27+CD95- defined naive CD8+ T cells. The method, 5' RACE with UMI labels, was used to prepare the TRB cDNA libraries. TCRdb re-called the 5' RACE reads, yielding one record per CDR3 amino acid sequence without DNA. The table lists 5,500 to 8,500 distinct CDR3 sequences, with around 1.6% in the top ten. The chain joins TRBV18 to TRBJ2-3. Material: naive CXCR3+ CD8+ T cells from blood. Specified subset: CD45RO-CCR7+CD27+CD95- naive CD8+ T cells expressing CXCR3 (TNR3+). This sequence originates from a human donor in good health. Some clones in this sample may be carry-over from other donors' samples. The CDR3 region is CASSVSDTQYF.